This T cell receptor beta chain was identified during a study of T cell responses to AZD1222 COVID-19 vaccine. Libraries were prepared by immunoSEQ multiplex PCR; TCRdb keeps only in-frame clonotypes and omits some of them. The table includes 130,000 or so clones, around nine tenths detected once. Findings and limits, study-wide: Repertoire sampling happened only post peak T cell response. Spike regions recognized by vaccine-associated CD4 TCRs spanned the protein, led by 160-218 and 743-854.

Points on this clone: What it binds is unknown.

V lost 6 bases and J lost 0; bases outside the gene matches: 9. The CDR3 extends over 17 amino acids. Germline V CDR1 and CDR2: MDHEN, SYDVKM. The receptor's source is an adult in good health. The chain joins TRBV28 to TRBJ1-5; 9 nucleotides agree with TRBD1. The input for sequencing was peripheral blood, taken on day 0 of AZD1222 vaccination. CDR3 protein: CASRTGTGPYSNQPQHF. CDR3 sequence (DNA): TGTGCCAGCAGAACCGGGACAGGGCCGTATAGCAATCAGCCCCAGCATTTT.